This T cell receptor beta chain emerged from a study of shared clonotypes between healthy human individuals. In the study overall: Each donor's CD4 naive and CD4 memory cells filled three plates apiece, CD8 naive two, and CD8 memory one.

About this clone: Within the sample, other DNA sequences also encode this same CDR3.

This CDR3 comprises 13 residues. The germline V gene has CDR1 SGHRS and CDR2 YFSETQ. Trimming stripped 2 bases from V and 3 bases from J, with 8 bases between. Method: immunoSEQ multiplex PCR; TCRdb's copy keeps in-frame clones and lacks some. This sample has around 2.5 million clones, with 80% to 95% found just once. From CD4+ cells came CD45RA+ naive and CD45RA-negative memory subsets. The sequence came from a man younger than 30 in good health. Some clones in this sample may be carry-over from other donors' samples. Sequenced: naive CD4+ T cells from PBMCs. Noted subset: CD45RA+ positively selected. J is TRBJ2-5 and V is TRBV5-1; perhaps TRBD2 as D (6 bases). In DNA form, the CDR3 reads TGCGCCAGCAGCTTCCCGGGAGAAGAGACCCAGTACTTC. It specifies CASSFPGEETQYF.